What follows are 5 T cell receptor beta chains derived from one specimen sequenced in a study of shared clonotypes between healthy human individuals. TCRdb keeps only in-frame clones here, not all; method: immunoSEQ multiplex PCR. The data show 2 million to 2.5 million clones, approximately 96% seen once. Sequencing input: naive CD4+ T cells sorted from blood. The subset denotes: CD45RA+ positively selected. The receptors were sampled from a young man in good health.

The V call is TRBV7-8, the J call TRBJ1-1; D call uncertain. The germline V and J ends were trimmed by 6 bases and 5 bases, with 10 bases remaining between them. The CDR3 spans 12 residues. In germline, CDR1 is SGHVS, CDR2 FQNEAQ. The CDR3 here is CASSRSGTEAFF. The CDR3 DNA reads TGTGCCAGCAGTCGCTCGGGGACTGAAGCTTTCTTT.

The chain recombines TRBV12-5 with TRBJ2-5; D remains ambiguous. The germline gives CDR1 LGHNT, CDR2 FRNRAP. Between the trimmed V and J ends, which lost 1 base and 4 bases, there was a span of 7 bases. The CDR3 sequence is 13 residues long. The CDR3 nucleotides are TGTGCTAGTGGTTTGGGGCTACCAGAGACCCAGTACTTC. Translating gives CASGLGLPETQYF. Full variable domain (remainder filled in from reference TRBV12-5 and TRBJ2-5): DARVTQTPRHKVTEMGQEVTMRCQPILGHNTVFWYRQTMMQGLELLAYFRNRAPLDDSGMPKDRFSAEMPDATLATLKIQPSEPRDSAVYFCASGLGLPETQYFGPGTRLLVL.

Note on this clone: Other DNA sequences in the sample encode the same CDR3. The chain's CDR3 is CSVRGIYEQYF. CDR3 DNA: TGCAGCGTTCGGGGGATCTACGAGCAGTACTTC. The chain uses TRBV29-1 and TRBJ2-7, with D possibly TRBD2 on 6 matching bases. This CDR3 is 11 amino acids long. From germline, CDR1 is SQVTM and CDR2 ANQGSEA. V lost 5 bases and J lost 3, with 8 bases in between.

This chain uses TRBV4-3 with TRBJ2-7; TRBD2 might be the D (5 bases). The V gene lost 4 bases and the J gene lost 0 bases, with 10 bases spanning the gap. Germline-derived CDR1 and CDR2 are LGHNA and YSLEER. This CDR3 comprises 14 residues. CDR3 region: CASSPDTSSYEQYF. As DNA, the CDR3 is TGCGCCAGCAGCCCAGACACTAGCTCCTACGAGCAGTACTTC.

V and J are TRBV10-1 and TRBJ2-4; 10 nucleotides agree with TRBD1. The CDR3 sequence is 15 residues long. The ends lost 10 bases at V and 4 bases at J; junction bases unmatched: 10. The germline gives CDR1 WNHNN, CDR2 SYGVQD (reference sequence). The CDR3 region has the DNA TGCGCCACCGTCAATGGGACAGGGGAAAAAAACATTCAGTACTTC. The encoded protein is CATVNGTGEKNIQYF.